This T cell receptor (beta chain) was recovered during a study of blood T cell repertoires in COVID-19. Clinical histories supplied by participants themselves formed the basis of cohort assignment. The CDR3 contains 13 residues. V was cut by 3 bases and J by 2 bases, with 9 bases left in between. Germline CDR1 SGHKS, CDR2 YYEKEE (reference sequence). How the authors handled the data: From reference gene primer amplification, estimates of nucleated cell counts were derived. Profiling relied on immunoSEQ multiplex PCR, and the TCRdb table lists in-frame clones only, not all of them. The V and J calls and clone size were taken over from that table, and D and trimming were inferred from the DNA. Here the sample spans under 250,000 clones, about 90% being singletons.

This chain joins TRBV5-5 and TRBJ2-7; D call uncertain. The material sequenced was PBMCs or T cells enriched from blood (not recorded which). The clonotype comes from a woman younger than 45 with acute COVID-19. The CDR3 spells CASSYSPAYEQYF. CDR3 sequence (DNA): TGTGCCAGCAGCTACAGTCCTGCCTACGAGCAGTACTTC.